The TCR beta chain described here comes from a study of somatic mutations in cytotoxic T cells in rheumatoid arthritis. Study-level information: Blood (less than 32 ml EDTA) from each patient was taken right after diagnosis, before any treatment. Whole-study findings and limits: Per patient, the largest CD8+ clone was found to exceed 20% of CD8+ cells in about an eighth of the roughly 65 cases. Clonality of CD8+ cells rose with age in rheumatoid arthritis patients but not healthy controls.

TCRdb's copy holds only in-frame clones and misses some; the assay was immunoSEQ multiplex PCR. The data show approximately 9,600 clones, roughly 80% seen once. Looked up from germline, CDR1 is DFQATT and CDR2 is SNEGSKA (reference sequence). V was cut by 6 bases and J by 3 bases, with 8 bases left in between. This CDR3 contains 11 residues. Concerning this clone itself: Its antigen is unidentified.

The receptor's source is an adult with rheumatoid arthritis. The chain recombines TRBV20-1 with TRBJ1-2; D is perhaps TRBD1 (5 bases). The source material was CD8+ T cells sorted from blood. The CDR3 sequence is CSATGHYGYTF. CDR3 DNA sequence: TGCAGTGCGACGGGACACTATGGCTACACCTTC.